Below are 20 T cell receptor beta chains sequenced from a single sample in a study of early T cells in non-severe SARS-CoV-2 infection. TCRdb processed the 5' RACE reads anew with MiXCR; each CDR3 protein has one entry. The sample has around 57,000 distinct CDR3 sequences, under 14% seen once; the top ten hold about 1.5%. The sample taken for sequencing was whole blood. The receptors come from an adult who was a healthcare worker with PCR-confirmed SARS-CoV-2 infection or an uninfected control (not recorded which).

This clonotype showed up many times. This chain joins TRBV12-5 and TRBJ2-2, with D unresolved. The V and J ends lost 8 bases and 8 bases respectively, with 6 bases between them. CDR3 length: 10 amino acids. CDR1 is LGHNT, CDR2 FRNRAP, per germline. The CDR3 sequence is CASYSGELFF. The CDR3 DNA reads as TGTGCTAGTTACTCGGGGGAGCTGTTTTTT.

This clonotype was counted at least ten times. The chain employs TRBV5-1 and TRBJ1-1; D remains ambiguous. The CDR3 spans 17 residues. Germline V gene data show CDR1 as SGHRS and CDR2 as YFSETQ. V was clipped by 4 bases and J by 4 bases, with 23 bases between them. The DNA of the CDR3 is TGCGCCAGCAGCACGCTCCCATCACCAGTGTTGGGCACTGAAGCTTTCTTT. Translated: CASSTLPSPVLGTEAFF.

The table lists this clonotype with many counts. The chain combines TRBV18 with TRBJ2-7; the D gene is possibly TRBD1 (5 bases). The CDR3 has 16 amino acids. CDR1 and CDR2 from the germline V gene are KGHSH and LQKENI. Trimming took off 4 bases at V and 2 bases at J, with 18 bases between the two ends. The CDR3 coding sequence is TGTGCCAGCTCACGGGGCGTCGGCAGTGTGCCCTACGAGCAGTACTTC. Its protein is CASSRGVGSVPYEQYF. Using reference TRBV18 and TRBJ2-7 for the parts outside the CDR3, the full variable domain is NAGVMQNPRHLVRRRGQEARLRCSPMKGHSHVYWYRQLPEEGLKFMVYLQKENIIDESGMPKERFSAEFPKEGPSILRIQQVVRGDSAAYFCASSRGVGSVPYEQYFGPGTRLTVT.

This clonotype has a count of ten or more. The V gene is TRBV3-1, the J gene TRBJ2-1; TRBD2 might be the D (6 bases). The CDR3 spans 15 residues. Deletions cut 4 bases from V and 9 bases from J, with 19 bases between. The germline V gene has CDR1 LGHDT and CDR2 YNNKEL (reference sequence). The CDR3 is CASSRAIPPGGEQFF. The CDR3 bases are TGTGCCAGCAGCCGAGCGATCCCACCCGGGGGTGAGCAGTTCTTC.

This clonotype was seen repeatedly, ten times or more. This sequence joins TRBV3-1 and TRBJ1-2; 7 bases fit TRBD1. The CDR3 has 15 amino acids. Germline assignment: CDR1 LGHDT and CDR2 YNNKEL (reference sequence). The junction had 11 bases not matched to a gene; V was cut back by 6 bases and J by 4 bases. The CDR3 coding sequence is TGTGCCAGCAGTCAACAGGGGAGGGGGTCCTATGGCTACACCTTC. Amino acids: CASSQQGRGSYGYTF.

This clonotype was picked up a small number of times. The gene calls are TRBV20-1 and TRBJ2-5; 7 nucleotides agree with TRBD1. Germline values: CDR1 DFQATT, CDR2 SNEGSKA (reference sequence). The V gene end was trimmed by 5 bases and the J gene end by 0 bases; junction bases not matched to a gene: 0. The CDR3 is made up of 12 amino acids. The CDR3 nucleotides are TGCAGTGCTGGGACAGACCAAGAGACCCAGTACTTC. It specifies CSAGTDQETQYF.

In its sample, this clonotype was seen many times. V is TRBV12-3 or TRBV12-4 and J is TRBJ1-3; D uncertain. This CDR3 has 14 amino acids. V lost 5 bases to trimming and J lost 0 bases, with 8 bases between them. DNA of the CDR3: TGTGCCAGCAGTGTTGTATCCTCTGGAAACACCATATATTTT. It yields the protein CASSVVSSGNTIYF.

This clonotype is categorized as medium-sized. The V and J genes are TRBV29-1 and TRBJ1-1; D gene uncertain. This CDR3 spans 12 amino acids. The V gene's germline CDR1 is SQVTM and CDR2 ANQGSEA. Trimming shortened V by 3 bases and J by 0 bases, and 5 bases separated the two germline ends. For the CDR3, the DNA is TGCAGCGTTGATGCCATGAACACTGAAGCTTTCTTT. It translates to CSVDAMNTEAFF.

This clonotype occurred a few times. The V and J genes are TRBV20-1 and TRBJ2-2; TRBD2 matches at 14 bases. Germline loops: CDR1 DFQATT, CDR2 SNEGSKA (reference sequence). The CDR3 has 17 residues. J gave up 4 bases and V 2 bases, and 6 bases lay outside the gene matches. CDR3 bases: TGCAGTGCTAGACCCTCGACTAGCGGGGGGGCCACCGGGGAGCTGTTTTTT. Residues: CSARPSTSGGATGELFF.

The chain uses TRBV6-5 and TRBJ2-3; D unclear. The germline gives CDR1 MNHEY, CDR2 SVGAGI. The CDR3 has 17 amino acids. V lost 0 bases and J lost 0, with 13 bases in between. As DNA, the CDR3 is TGTGCCAGCAGTTACTCCGACTGTCATCCTAGCACAGATACGCAGTATTTT. Translating gives CASSYSDCHPSTDTQYF.

This clonotype was observed at least ten times. J is TRBJ2-2 and V is TRBV11-2; TRBD1 aligns across 7 bases. V lost 8 bases, J lost 2 bases, and 8 bases stayed unmatched. Germline V gives CDR1 SGHAT, CDR2 FQNNGV. This CDR3 contains 15 residues. This chain's CDR3 is CASGDNRGNTGELFF. The CDR3 nucleotides read TGTGCCAGCGGGGACAACAGGGGAAACACCGGGGAGCTGTTTTTT.

This clonotype was counted a few times. The V call is TRBV12-3 or TRBV12-4, the J call TRBJ2-5; a weak D match, TRBD2 (5 bases). The CDR3 length is 14 residues. The V gene lost 2 bases and the J gene lost 5 bases, with 12 bases spanning the gap. This CDR3 reads CASSLSLTGETQYF. For the CDR3, the DNA is TGTGCCAGCAGTTTATCCCTCACGGGGGAGACCCAGTACTTC.

This clonotype has at least ten counts. The V call is TRBV5-6, the J call TRBJ2-3; D not certain. This CDR3 comprises 13 residues. V shed 0 bases and J shed 5 bases, with 7 bases lying between them. Germline lookup yields CDR1 SGHDT and CDR2 YYEEEE. CDR3 coding DNA: TGTGCCAGCAGCTTGGTCTTGGAAGATACGCAGTATTTT. This gives the protein CASSLVLEDTQYF. The full variable domain, rest sourced from reference TRBV5-6 and TRBJ2-3, is DAGVTQSPTHLIKTRGQQVTLRCSPKSGHDTVSWYQQALGQGPQFIFQYYEEEERQRGNFPDRFSGHQFPNYSSELNVNALLLGDSALYLCASSLVLEDTQYFGPGTRLTVL.

CDR3 loop: CASSLRTGRGETQYF. In nucleotides, the CDR3 is TGTGCCAGCAGCCTACGGACAGGTCGAGGGGAGACCCAGTACTTC. This rearrangement joins TRBV7-8 to TRBJ2-5; 7 bases fit TRBD1. V was pared by 5 bases and J by 5 bases, with 11 bases of the junction left unmatched. Germline assignment: CDR1 SGHVS and CDR2 FQNEAQ. CDR3 length equals 15 residues. The variable domain in full, completed from reference TRBV7-8 and TRBJ2-5, reads GAGVSQSPRYKVAKRGQDVALRCDPISGHVSLFWYQQALGQGPEFLTYFQNEAQLDKSGLPSDRFFAERPEGSVSTLKIQRTQQEDSAVYLCASSLRTGRGETQYFGPGTRLLVL.

The rearrangement links TRBV28 to TRBJ2-5, with 7 bases aligning to TRBD2. This CDR3 is 15 amino acids long. Germline V gene sequence: CDR1 MDHEN, CDR2 SYDVKM. The trim removed 5 bases at V and 3 bases at J, leaving 9 bases unmatched. CDR3 protein: CASSPPGGGEETQYF. CDR3 DNA: TGTGCCAGCAGTCCCCCGGGGGGTGGTGAAGAGACCCAGTACTTC. The variable domain in full, completed from reference TRBV28 and TRBJ2-5, reads DVKVTQSSRYLVKRTGEKVFLECVQDMDHENMFWYRQDPGLGLRLIYFSYDVKMKEKGDIPEGYSVSREKKERFSLILESASTNQTSMYLCASSPPGGGEETQYFGPGTRLLVL.

This clonotype was detected a few times. V gene TRBV6-1 combines with J gene TRBJ1-1; no definite D call. Trimming removed 8 bases at V and 2 bases at J, with 9 bases between. CDR1 and CDR2 (germline): MNHNS, SASEGT. The CDR3 runs 12 residues. CDR3 DNA sequence: TGTGCCAGCGGCCTTGGTAACACTGAAGCTTTCTTT. Its translation is CASGLGNTEAFF.

This clonotype was found a few times. This chain uses TRBV6-2 or TRBV6-3 with TRBJ2-4; 9 bases line up with TRBD1. J lost 3 bases, V lost 0 bases, and 3 bases had no gene match. The CDR3 length is 16 residues. The germline V gene has CDR1 MNHEY and CDR2 SVGEGT. The CDR3 reads CASSYSWTGVKNIQYF. CDR3 DNA sequence: TGTGCCAGCAGTTACTCGTGGACAGGGGTCAAAAACATTCAGTACTTC.

This chain connects TRBV5-1 to TRBJ2-3; 7 bases match TRBD2. Trimming at V came to 3 bases and at J to 2 bases, leaving 9 bases not matched to a gene. The CDR3 has 16 residues. CDR1 is SGHRS and CDR2 is YFSETQ in the germline V gene. DNA for the CDR3: TGCGCCAGCAGCTCGGTGGCTAGCGGTTACACAGATACGCAGTATTTT. Protein product: CASSSVASGYTDTQYF.

The rearrangement uses TRBV7-3 and TRBJ2-3, with TRBD2 identical over 7 bases. Germline values: CDR1 SGHTA, CDR2 FQGTGA. This CDR3 has 16 amino acids. J lost 1 base, V lost 5 bases, and 9 bases had no gene match. The CDR3 region is CASSPAGGSGTDTQYF. Here the CDR3 DNA reads TGTGCCAGCAGCCCCGCCGGGGGGAGCGGCACAGATACGCAGTATTTT.

This clonotype was detected ten times or more. The chain joins TRBV12-3 or TRBV12-4 to TRBJ2-3; D possibly uses TRBD1 or TRBD2 (6 bases each). The CDR3 sequence is 15 residues long. V was pared by 5 bases and J by 5 bases, with 17 bases between. CDR3 in DNA: TGTGCCAGCAGTCTCAACGGGAAGGGGGGAGATACGCAGTATTTT. This encodes CASSLNGKGGDTQYF.